Each of the 8 T cell receptor beta chains below was sequenced from the same sample in a study of shared clonotypes between healthy human individuals. Measured with immunoSEQ multiplex PCR; TCRdb has only the in-frame clones, and not every one. The table includes some 1 million clones, approximately 76% detected once. The specimen sequenced was memory CD4+ T cells sorted from blood. The subset here: CD45RA-negative fraction. These receptors all come from a man aged 18 to 29 in good health.

The genes are TRBV29-1 and TRBJ1-3, with a tentative D call TRBD1 (6 bases). Germline CDR1 SQVTM, CDR2 ANQGSEA. This CDR3 is 17 amino acids long. V was clipped by 4 bases and J by 2 bases, with 21 bases between them. The CDR3 spells CSVGGGFSPLTGNTIYF. The CDR3 coding sequence is TGCAGCGTTGGAGGGGGTTTCTCGCCCTTAACTGGAAACACCATATATTTT. The whole variable domain, filled in from reference TRBV29-1 and TRBJ1-3, reads SAVISQKPSRDICQRGTSLTIQCQVDSQVTMMFWYRQQPGQSLTLIATANQGSEATYESGFVIDKFPISRPNLTFSTLTVSNMSPEDSSIYLCSVGGGFSPLTGNTIYFGEGSWLTVV.

This chain joins TRBV6-5 and TRBJ2-3; TRBD1 aligns across 9 bases. CDR1 is MNHEY, CDR2 SVGAGI, per germline. V lost 2 bases, J lost 4 bases, and 7 bases stayed unmatched. The CDR3 length is 16 residues. As DNA, the CDR3 is TGTGCCAGCAGTTACCGGGACAGGGTGTTTGCAGATACGCAGTATTTT. This sequence encodes CASSYRDRVFADTQYF.

This clone was picked up many times. The gene calls are TRBV6-6 and TRBJ1-2; D unclear. Germline CDR1 and CDR2: MNHNY and SVGAGI (reference sequence). CDR3 size: 13 residues. Trimming removed 5 bases at V and 1 base at J, with 8 bases between. CDR3 loop: CASSQDLNYGYTF. The CDR3 bases are TGTGCCAGCAGTCAGGATCTTAACTATGGCTACACCTTC.

In regard to this clone: Within the sample, other DNA sequences also encode this same CDR3. The J gene is TRBJ1-1, the V gene TRBV5-1, with D hard to call. CDR3 size: 14 residues. In germline, CDR1 is SGHRS, CDR2 YFSETQ. Trimming took off 0 bases at V and 1 base at J, with 7 bases between the two ends. The CDR3 nucleotides read TGCGCCAGCAGCTTGGTGGCCGAGAACACTGAAGCTTTCTTT. Translated: CASSLVAENTEAFF.

The genes are TRBV6-6 and TRBJ2-7; 12 bases line up with TRBD2. Germline lookup yields CDR1 MNHNY and CDR2 SVGAGI (reference sequence). The CDR3 runs 14 residues. V gave up 5 bases and J gave up 6 bases; unmatched junction bases: 5. The CDR3 reads CASSVLLAGGEQYF. CDR3 sequence (DNA): TGTGCCAGCAGTGTACTACTAGCGGGAGGCGAGCAGTACTTC.

The chain joins TRBV2 to TRBJ2-3, with a weak D call TRBD1 (6 bases). The V end lost 0 bases, the J end lost 4 bases, and 14 bases lay between the germline ends. This CDR3 region has 16 residues. The V gene's germline CDR1 is SNHLY and CDR2 FYNNEI. The CDR3 spells CASSEAVWGPADTQYF. CDR3 in DNA: TGTGCCAGCAGTGAAGCGGTGTGGGGGCCCGCAGATACGCAGTATTTT.

This sequence joins TRBV4-3 and TRBJ2-3; 8 bases align to TRBD2. CDR1 LGHNA and CDR2 YSLEER come from the germline V gene. V dropped 0 bases and J dropped 2; count of bases not matched to a gene: 7. The CDR3 totals 17 residues. The CDR3 sequence: CASSQDLTSGNTDTQYF. In nucleotides, the CDR3 is TGCGCCAGCAGCCAAGATCTAACTAGCGGTAACACAGATACGCAGTATTTT.

Worth noting for this clone: At the DNA level, this CDR3 is encoded by other sequences in the same sample as well. V is TRBV5-1 and J is TRBJ1-6; 8 bases map to TRBD1. V shed 4 bases, J shed 10 bases, and the junction held 7 bases outside the gene matches. CDR3 length: 14 residues. Germline lookup yields CDR1 SGHRS and CDR2 YFSETQ. For the CDR3, the DNA is TGCGCCAGCAGCCTCGGACAGGGTGGGTCACCCCTCCACTTT. Amino acid sequence: CASSLGQGGSPLHF.